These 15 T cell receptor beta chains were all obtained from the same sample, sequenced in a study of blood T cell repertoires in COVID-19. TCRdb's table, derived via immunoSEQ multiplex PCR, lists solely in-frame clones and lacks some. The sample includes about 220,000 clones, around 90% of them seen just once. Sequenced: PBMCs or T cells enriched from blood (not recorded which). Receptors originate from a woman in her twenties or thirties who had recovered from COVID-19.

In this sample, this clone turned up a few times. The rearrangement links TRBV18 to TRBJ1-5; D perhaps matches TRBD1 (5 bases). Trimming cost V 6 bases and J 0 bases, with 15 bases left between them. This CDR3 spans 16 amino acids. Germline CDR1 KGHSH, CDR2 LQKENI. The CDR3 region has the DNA TGTGCCAGCTCCGCGGGGGTGGGGAATAGCAATCAGCCCCAGCATTTT. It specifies CASSAGVGNSNQPQHF.

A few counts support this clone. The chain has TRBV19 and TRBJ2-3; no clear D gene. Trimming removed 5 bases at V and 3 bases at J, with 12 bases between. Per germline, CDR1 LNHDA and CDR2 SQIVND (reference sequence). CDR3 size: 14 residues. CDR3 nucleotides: TGTGCCAGTAGTGGCAGGCATTGGACAGATACGCAGTATTTT. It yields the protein CASSGRHWTDTQYF.

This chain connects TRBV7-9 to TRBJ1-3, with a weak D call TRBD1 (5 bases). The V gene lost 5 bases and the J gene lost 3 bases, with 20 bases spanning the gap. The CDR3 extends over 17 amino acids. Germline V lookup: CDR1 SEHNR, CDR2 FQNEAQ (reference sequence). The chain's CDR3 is CASSPKQGTALGNTIYF. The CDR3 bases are TGTGCCAGCAGCCCCAAACAAGGGACTGCGCTTGGAAACACCATATATTTT.

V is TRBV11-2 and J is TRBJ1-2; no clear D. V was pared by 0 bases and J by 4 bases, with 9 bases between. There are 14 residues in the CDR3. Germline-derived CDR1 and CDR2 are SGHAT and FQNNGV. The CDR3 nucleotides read TGTGCCAGCAGCTTAGAGAGGGCCTCCTATGGCTACACCTTC. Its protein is CASSLERASYGYTF.

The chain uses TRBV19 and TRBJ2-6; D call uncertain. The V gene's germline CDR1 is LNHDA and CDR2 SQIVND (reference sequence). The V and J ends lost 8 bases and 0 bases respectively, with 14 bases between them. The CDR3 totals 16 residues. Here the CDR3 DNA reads TGTGCCAGTGCTAGTGATACCCTCTCTGGGGCCAACGTCCTGACTTTC. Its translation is CASASDTLSGANVLTF.

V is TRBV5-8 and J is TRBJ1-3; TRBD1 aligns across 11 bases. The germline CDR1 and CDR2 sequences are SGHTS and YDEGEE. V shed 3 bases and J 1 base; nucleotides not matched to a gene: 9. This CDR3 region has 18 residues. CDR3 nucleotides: TGTGCCAGCAGCTGGACAGGGGGCCCTCTGGGATCTGGAAACACCATATATTTT. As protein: CASSWTGGPLGSGNTIYF.

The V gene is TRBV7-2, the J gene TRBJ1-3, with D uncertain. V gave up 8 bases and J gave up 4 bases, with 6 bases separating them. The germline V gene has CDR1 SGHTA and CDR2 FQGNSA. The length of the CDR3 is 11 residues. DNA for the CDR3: TGTGCCAGCGAACAGGGAAACACCATATATTTT. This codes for CASEQGNTIYF.

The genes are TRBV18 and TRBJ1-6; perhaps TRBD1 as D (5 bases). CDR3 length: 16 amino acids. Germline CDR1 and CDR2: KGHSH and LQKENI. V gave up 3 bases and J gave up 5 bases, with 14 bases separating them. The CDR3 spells CASSPQGQENNSPLHF. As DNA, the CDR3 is TGTGCCAGCTCACCCCAGGGCCAAGAAAATAATTCACCCCTCCACTTT.

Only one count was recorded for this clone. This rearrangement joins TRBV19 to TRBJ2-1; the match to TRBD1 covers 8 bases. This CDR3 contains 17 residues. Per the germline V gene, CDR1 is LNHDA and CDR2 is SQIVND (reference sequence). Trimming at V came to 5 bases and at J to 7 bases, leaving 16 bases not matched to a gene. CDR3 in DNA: TGTGCCAGTAGTCCCGAGACAGGGGATTTCGTTAGGAATGAGCAGTTCTTC. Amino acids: CASSPETGDFVRNEQFF. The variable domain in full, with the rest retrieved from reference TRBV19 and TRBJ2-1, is DGGITQSPKYLFRKEGQNVTLSCEQNLNHDAMYWYRQDPGQGLRLIYYSQIVNDFQKGDIAEGYSVSREKKESFPLTVTSAQKNPTAFYLCASSPETGDFVRNEQFFGPGTRLTVL.

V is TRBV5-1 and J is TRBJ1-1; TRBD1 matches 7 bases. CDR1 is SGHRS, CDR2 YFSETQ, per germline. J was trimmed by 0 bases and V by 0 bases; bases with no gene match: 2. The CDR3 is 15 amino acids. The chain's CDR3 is CASSLGTGMNTEAFF. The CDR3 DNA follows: TGCGCCAGCAGCTTGGGGACAGGCATGAACACTGAAGCTTTCTTT.

The CDR3: CASSPLAKAYEQYF. CDR3 bases: TGTGCCAGCAGCCCCCTAGCGAAGGCCTACGAGCAGTACTTC. The chain links TRBV7-2 to TRBJ2-7, with a weak D call TRBD2 (6 bases). The CDR3 is 14 amino acids. Trimming cost V 5 bases and J 2 bases, with 13 bases left between them. Germline V gene lookup returns CDR1 SGHTA and CDR2 FQGNSA.

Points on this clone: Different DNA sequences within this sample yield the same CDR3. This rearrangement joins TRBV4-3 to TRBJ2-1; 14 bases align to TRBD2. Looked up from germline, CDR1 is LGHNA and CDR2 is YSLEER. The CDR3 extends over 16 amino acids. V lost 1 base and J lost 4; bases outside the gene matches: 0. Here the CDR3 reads CASSQGLAGGYNEQFF. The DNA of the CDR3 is TGCGCCAGCAGCCAAGGACTAGCGGGGGGGTACAATGAGCAGTTCTTC.

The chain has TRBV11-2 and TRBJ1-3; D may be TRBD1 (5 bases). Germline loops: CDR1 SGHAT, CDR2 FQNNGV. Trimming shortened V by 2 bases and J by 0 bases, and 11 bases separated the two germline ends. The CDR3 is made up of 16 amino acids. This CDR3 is CASSLLGAHSGNTIYF. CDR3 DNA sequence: TGTGCCAGCAGCTTACTTGGGGCCCACTCTGGAAACACCATATATTTT. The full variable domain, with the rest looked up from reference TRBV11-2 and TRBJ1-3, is EAGVAQSPRYKIIEKRQSVAFWCNPISGHATLYWYQQILGQGPKLLIQFQNNGVVDDSQLPKDRFSAERLKGVDSTLKIQPAKLEDSAVYLCASSLLGAHSGNTIYFGEGSWLTVV.

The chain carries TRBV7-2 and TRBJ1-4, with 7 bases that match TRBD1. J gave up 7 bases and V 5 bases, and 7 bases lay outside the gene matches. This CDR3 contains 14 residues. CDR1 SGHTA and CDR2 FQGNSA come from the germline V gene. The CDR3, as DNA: TGTGCCAGCAGCGCAGACAGGGAACCTGAAAAACTGTTTTTT. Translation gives CASSADREPEKLFF.

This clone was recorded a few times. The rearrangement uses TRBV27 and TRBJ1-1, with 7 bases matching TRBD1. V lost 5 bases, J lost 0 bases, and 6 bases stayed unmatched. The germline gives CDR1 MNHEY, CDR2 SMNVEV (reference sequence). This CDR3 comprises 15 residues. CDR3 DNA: TGTGCCAGCAGTCCCGAGACAGGGATGAACACTGAAGCTTTCTTT. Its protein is CASSPETGMNTEAFF.